The clone carrying this TCR beta chain was observed a single time. Its antigen is undetermined. This sample stems from a study of long-term antiretroviral therapy in people with HIV. The study, taken as a whole, reports: CDR3 length ranges were narrower in HIV repertoires than in controls. Diversity rose after ART but stayed below transplant donor controls.

With survey level as its setting, the immunoSEQ assay was v3.0. Here immunoSEQ multiplex PCR was the method, and the copy in TCRdb shows in-frame clones only, minus some. The repertoire holds over 35,000 clones, with roughly 93% as singletons. Every specimen held between about 1-10 million cryopreserved PBMC. These were thawed and washed before DNA extraction. CDR3 length equals 18 residues. From germline, CDR1 is SGDLS and CDR2 YYNGEE. The V gene end was trimmed by 3 bases and the J gene end by 1 base; junction bases not matched to a gene: 9. The sequences come from unsorted PBMCs, collected around 9.2 years after starting antiretroviral therapy. The gene calls are TRBV9 and TRBJ2-2; 10 nucleotides agree with TRBD2. This receptor was identified in a man younger than 45 with HIV. CDR3 nucleotide sequence: TGTGCCAGCAGCGGGCCATCTAGCGGGGGTCGGAACACCGGGGAGCTGTTTTTT. Its translation is CASSGPSSGGRNTGELFF.